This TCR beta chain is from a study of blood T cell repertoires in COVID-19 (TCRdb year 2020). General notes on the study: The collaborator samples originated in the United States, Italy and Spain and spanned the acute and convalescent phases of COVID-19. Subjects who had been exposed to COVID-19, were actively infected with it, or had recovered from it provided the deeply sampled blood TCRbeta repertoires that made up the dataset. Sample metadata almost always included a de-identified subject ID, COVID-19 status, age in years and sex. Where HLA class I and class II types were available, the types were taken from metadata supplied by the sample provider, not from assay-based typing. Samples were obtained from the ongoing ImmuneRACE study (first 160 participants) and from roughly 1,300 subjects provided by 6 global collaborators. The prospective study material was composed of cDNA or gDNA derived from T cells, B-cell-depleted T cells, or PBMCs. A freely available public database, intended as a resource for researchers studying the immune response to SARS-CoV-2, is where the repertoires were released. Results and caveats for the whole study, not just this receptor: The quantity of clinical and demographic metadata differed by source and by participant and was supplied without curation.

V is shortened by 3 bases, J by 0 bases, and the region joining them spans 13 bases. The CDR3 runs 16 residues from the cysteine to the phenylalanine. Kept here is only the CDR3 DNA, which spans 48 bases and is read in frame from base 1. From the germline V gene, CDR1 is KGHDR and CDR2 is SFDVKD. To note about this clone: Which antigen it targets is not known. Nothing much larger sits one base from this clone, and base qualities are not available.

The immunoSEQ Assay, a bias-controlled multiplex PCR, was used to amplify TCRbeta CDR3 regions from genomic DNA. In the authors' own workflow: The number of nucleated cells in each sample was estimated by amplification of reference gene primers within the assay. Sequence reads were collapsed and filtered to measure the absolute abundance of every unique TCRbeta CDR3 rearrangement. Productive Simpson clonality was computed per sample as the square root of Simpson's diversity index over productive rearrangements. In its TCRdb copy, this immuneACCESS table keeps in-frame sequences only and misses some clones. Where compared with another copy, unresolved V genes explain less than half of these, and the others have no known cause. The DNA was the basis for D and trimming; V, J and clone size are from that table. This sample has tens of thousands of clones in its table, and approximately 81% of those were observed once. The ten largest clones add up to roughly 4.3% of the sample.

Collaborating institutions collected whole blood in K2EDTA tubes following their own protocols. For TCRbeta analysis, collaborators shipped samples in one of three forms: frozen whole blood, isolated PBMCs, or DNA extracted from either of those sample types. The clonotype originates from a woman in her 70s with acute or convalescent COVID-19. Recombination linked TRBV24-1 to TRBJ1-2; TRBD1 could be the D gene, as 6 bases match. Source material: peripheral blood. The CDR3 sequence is CATSDPGQPTNYGYTF. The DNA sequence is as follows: TGTGCCACCAGTGATCCCGGACAGCCTACTAACTATGGCTACACCTTC.